These 10 T cell receptor beta chains came from one sample sequenced in a study of response to subunit inactivated influenza vaccine. Via MiXCR, TCRdb re-called the RT-PCR reads, giving one row per CDR3 protein. Among roughly 700,000 distinct CDR3 sequences, 11% to 15% were seen once, and the ten largest hold around 6.5%. This specimen consisted of PBMCs from blood, obtained 14 days before vaccination. Receptors originate from a man aged 50-59 years who received an inactivated influenza vaccine.

This clonotype came up a few times. This rearrangement joins TRBV29-1 to TRBJ2-7, with D unresolved. Germline CDR1 and CDR2: SQVTM and ANQGSEA. Trimming stripped 6 bases from V and 0 bases from J, with 12 bases between. The CDR3 runs 13 residues. The CDR3 spells CSVRTALSYEQYF. The CDR3 DNA sequence: TGCAGCGTCAGGACCGCCCTCTCCTACGAGCAGTACTTC.

The chain joins TRBV7-3 to TRBJ2-2; 10 nucleotides line up with TRBD1. Trimming removed 2 bases from V and 8 bases from J; junction bases left unmatched: 5. The CDR3 sequence is 15 residues long. The germline gives CDR1 SGHTA, CDR2 FQGTGA. CDR3: CASSLWDRGSGELFF. CDR3 bases: TGTGCCAGCAGCTTATGGGACAGGGGATCTGGGGAGCTGTTTTTT.

This clonotype has a handful of counts. The chain recombines TRBV2 with TRBJ2-7; 11 nucleotides line up with TRBD2. Per the germline V gene, CDR1 is SNHLY and CDR2 is FYNNEI. J gave up 4 bases and V 5 bases, and 7 bases lay outside the gene matches. The CDR3 covers 15 residues. In nucleotides, the CDR3 is TGTGCCAGCAGTTCAACTAGCGGGAGAGGGTACGAGCAGTACTTC. Translated, it gives CASSSTSGRGYEQYF.

This clonotype showed up many times. The chain links TRBV5-4 to TRBJ2-2; 14 bases agree with TRBD2. The germline gives CDR1 SGHNT, CDR2 YYREEE (reference sequence). V dropped 0 bases and J dropped 0; count of bases not matched to a gene: 10. The CDR3 length is 21 residues. The CDR3 DNA reads as TGTGCCAGCAGCTTGGCCTCGTGGGGACTAGCGGGAGTGACGAACACCGGGGAGCTGTTTTTT. Its translation is CASSLASWGLAGVTNTGELFF.

The chain has TRBV7-9 and TRBJ2-2; 9 nucleotides align to TRBD2. V shed 1 base, J shed 4 bases, and the junction held 1 base outside the gene matches. This CDR3 is built from 15 residues. Germline lookup yields CDR1 SEHNR and CDR2 FQNEAQ (reference sequence). CDR3: CASSLGGRATGELFF. CDR3 DNA: TGTGCCAGCAGCTTAGGCGGGAGGGCCACCGGGGAGCTGTTTTTT.

This clonotype was seen more than once but under ten times. V is TRBV27 and J is TRBJ2-2, with D unclear. The CDR3 contains 14 residues. The germline gives CDR1 MNHEY, CDR2 SMNVEV (reference sequence). The V gene lost 5 bases and the J gene lost 4 bases, with 11 bases spanning the gap. The CDR3 bases are TGTGCCAGCAGTCCTCTCGTGGTCACCGGGGAGCTGTTTTTT. It is translated as CASSPLVVTGELFF.

The chain recombines TRBV7-9 with TRBJ2-5; 7 bases fit TRBD2. This CDR3 is built from 15 residues. The germline V gene has CDR1 SEHNR and CDR2 FQNEAQ (reference sequence). The V gene end was trimmed by 5 bases and the J gene end by 5 bases; junction bases not matched to a gene: 11. The CDR3 spells CASSVPGLRLETQYF. CDR3 bases: TGTGCCAGCAGCGTCCCGGGACTAAGGTTGGAGACCCAGTACTTC.

In its sample, this clonotype was seen a few times. V gene TRBV2 combines with J gene TRBJ1-5; no clear D gene. V dropped 7 bases and J dropped 6 bases, with 19 bases sitting between them. The CDR3 consists of 15 residues. CDR1 is SNHLY and CDR2 is FYNNEI in the germline V gene. The CDR3 DNA reads TGTGCCAGCACCCCCGACCCCGGTAGTAGTCAGCCCCAGCATTTT. This translates into CASTPDPGSSQPQHF.

V usage is TRBV20-1 and J usage is TRBJ2-7; D perhaps matches TRBD2 (7 bases). The CDR3 is 16 residues long. Between the trimmed V and J ends, which lost 1 base and 0 bases, there was a span of 16 bases. CDR1 is DFQATT, CDR2 SNEGSKA, per germline (reference sequence). The CDR3 here is CSARGGGRGSSYEQYF. Here the CDR3 DNA reads TGCAGTGCTAGAGGGGGGGGCAGGGGCAGCTCCTACGAGCAGTACTTC.

This clonotype was found a few times. The V and J genes are TRBV6-2 or TRBV6-3 and TRBJ2-7; 8 bases match TRBD1. In germline, CDR1 is MNHEY, CDR2 SVGEGT. The CDR3 contains 13 residues. V was clipped by 5 bases and J by 5 bases; unmatched bases: 5. Written as DNA, the CDR3 is TGTGCCAGCAGTCACGGACAGGGACACGAGCAGTACTTC. It specifies CASSHGQGHEQYF.